This TCR beta chain was sequenced during a study of shared clonotypes between healthy human individuals. Study information: A couple of women and a few men aged 18 to 49 made up the donors.

The genomic DNA of each subset was split evenly across several immunoSEQ plates. Per sorted-subset replicate PCR, input was 150 to 250 ng DNA, representing roughly 28,000 T cell genomes. Using immunoSEQ multiplex PCR, the repertoire was profiled, and TCRdb retains in-frame clones only, with some absent. The sample consists of roughly 2.2 million clones, 80% to 95% of them appearing once. Study outcomes and limitations: Several donors had roughly 5% of their naive CD4 clonotypes in common.

About this clone itself: Its antigen is currently unknown.

V dropped 5 bases and J dropped 4; count of bases not matched to a gene: 8. CDR1 and CDR2 from the germline V gene are MNHEY and SVGAGI. The CDR3 has 15 amino acids. This chain uses TRBV6-5 with TRBJ1-2; 9 bases align to TRBD1. Sequencing was done on a sample of naive CD4+ T cells from PBMCs. Subset denoted: CD45RA+ positively selected. This clonotype originated in a man in his late teens or twenties in good health. Some clones in this sample may be carry-over from other donors' samples. CDR3 residues: CASSPRRQGGYGYTF. The CDR3 DNA reads TGTGCCAGCAGTCCCCGACGACAGGGGGGCTATGGCTACACCTTC.